This T cell receptor beta chain was profiled in a study of T cell repertoires in cytomegalovirus infection. Study-level points and caveats: Accumulated public TCR beta family frequency recognized individuals carrying CMV together with the relevant HLA. The response measured ex vivo was dominated by TCR beta clonotypes (HLA-C-restricted and CMV-specific).

This clonotype was recorded many times. What it recognizes is unknown. Each CDR3 protein gets one entry after TCRdb re-called the reads with MiXCR. The sample yields about 110,000 distinct CDR3 sequences, 10% seen once. V lost 3 bases and J 3 bases, leaving 12 bases between the germline ends. The CDR3 consists of 14 residues. This receptor was identified in a human donor in good health (CMV status not recorded). Some clones in this sample may be carry-over from other donors' samples. Source material: PBMCs, sequenced either directly or after in vitro stimulation (not recorded which). The gene calls are TRBV12-3 or TRBV12-4 and TRBJ2-7, with D possibly matching TRBD1 (6 bases). The CDR3 DNA sequence: TGTGCCAGCAGTTTGGCTGGGGGCAGCTACGAGCAGTACTTC. Protein product: CASSLAGGSYEQYF.